The 27 T cell receptor beta chains below were found in one sample sequenced in a study of early T cells in non-severe SARS-CoV-2 infection. TCRdb processed the 5' RACE reads anew with MiXCR; each CDR3 protein has one entry. In the table there are 32,000 or so distinct CDR3 sequences, approximately 5.9% of which are singletons. The sequenced material came from whole blood. The receptors stem from an adult who was a healthcare worker with PCR-confirmed SARS-CoV-2 infection or an uninfected control (not recorded which).

This clonotype was counted at least ten times. The V and J genes are TRBV5-1 and TRBJ2-7; D is uncertain. Germline CDR1 reads SGHRS; CDR2 reads YFSETQ. Trimming took 2 bases from V and 1 from J, leaving 16 bases between them. The CDR3 is made up of 16 amino acids. CDR3 protein: CASSFRFGRGSYEQYF. DNA of the CDR3: TGCGCCAGCAGCTTTAGGTTCGGGCGCGGATCCTACGAGCAGTACTTC.

This clonotype was detected only a few times. V gene TRBV6-4 combines with J gene TRBJ2-6, with D unresolved. V lost 0 bases to trimming and J lost 0 bases, with 3 bases between them. CDR1 and CDR2 from the germline V gene are MRHNA and SNTAGT. The CDR3 runs 15 residues. DNA for the CDR3: TGTGCCAGCAGTGACTCGAGCTCTGGGGCCAACGTCCTGACTTTC. This codes for CASSDSSSGANVLTF.

The table lists this clonotype with many counts. The rearrangement uses TRBV30 and TRBJ2-7, with no clear D. CDR1 and CDR2 from the germline V gene are GTSNPN and SVGIG (reference sequence). The CDR3 spans 11 residues. Deletions cut 2 bases from V and 3 bases from J, with 5 bases between. The CDR3 protein is CAWSHRYEQYF. CDR3 nucleotide sequence: TGTGCCTGGAGTCACCGCTACGAGCAGTACTTC.

This rearrangement joins TRBV6-5 to TRBJ2-3; D possibly corresponds to TRBD2 (5 bases). Trimming took 5 bases from V and 6 from J, leaving 15 bases between them. Germline V gives CDR1 MNHEY, CDR2 SVGAGI. The CDR3 runs to 14 residues. For the CDR3, the DNA is TGTGCCAGCAGTCTAGCCACCGCTCAGGATACGCAGTATTTT. Translated, it gives CASSLATAQDTQYF.

This clonotype is categorized as medium-sized. J is TRBJ1-6 and V is TRBV7-9; possible D gene TRBD1, 6 bases. The CDR3 sequence is 15 residues long. CDR1 is SEHNR, CDR2 FQNEAQ, per germline (reference sequence). Trimming cost V 5 bases and J 13 bases, with 21 bases left between them. The chain's CDR3 is CASSPTGTPKDPLHF. CDR3 nucleotides: TGTGCCAGCAGCCCGACCGGGACACCAAAGGATCCCCTCCACTTT.

This clonotype was observed at least ten times. The CDR3: CASSLEAGWGTDTQYF. DNA of the CDR3: TGTGCCAGCAGCTTAGAGGCGGGCTGGGGCACAGATACGCAGTATTTT. The V and J genes are TRBV7-8 and TRBJ2-3, with a tentative D call TRBD2 (5 bases). Per germline, CDR1 SGHVS and CDR2 FQNEAQ. V dropped 1 base and J dropped 1 base, with 12 bases sitting between them. The CDR3 extends over 16 amino acids.

To note about this clonotype: It may be a read error: a sequence one base away is much more abundant. This chain connects TRBV5-4 to TRBJ2-3; no definite D call. This CDR3 region has 15 residues. V lost 1 base and J 2 bases, leaving 11 bases between the germline ends. Germline CDR1 reads SGHNT; CDR2 reads YYREEE (reference sequence). CDR3 bases: TGTGCCAGCAGCTTGTCCCGGCGGTTCACAGATACGCAGTATTTT. It codes for CASSLSRRFTDTQYF.

This clonotype was recorded at least ten times. The rearrangement links TRBV6-6 to TRBJ2-1, with D maybe TRBD2 (6 bases). V was clipped by 4 bases and J by 0 bases, with 13 bases between them. The CDR3 length is 16 residues. Germline-derived CDR1 and CDR2 are MNHNY and SVGAGI (reference sequence). In nucleotides, the CDR3 is TGTGCCAGCAGTTCTCATAGCGGAAGCTCCTACAATGAGCAGTTCTTC. Translated, it gives CASSSHSGSSYNEQFF.

The table lists this clonotype with many counts. The CDR3 reads CASSPVGTSGSYNEQFF. The CDR3 nucleotides read TGCGCCAGCAGCCCGGTCGGGACTAGCGGCTCCTACAATGAGCAGTTCTTC. This chain connects TRBV5-1 to TRBJ2-1, with TRBD2 identical over 11 bases. The germline V gene has CDR1 SGHRS and CDR2 YFSETQ. This CDR3 region has 17 residues. V shed 4 bases, J shed 0 bases, and the junction held 6 bases outside the gene matches.

Regarding this clonotype: A much larger clone lies one base from this, so it may be a read error. The chain is built from TRBV12-3 or TRBV12-4 and TRBJ2-3; D remains ambiguous. This CDR3 comprises 17 residues. CDR3 coding DNA: TGTGCCGGCAGTTCCACCCCCCCGGGTTTCCTCACAGATACGCAGTATTTT. This sequence encodes CAGSSTPPGFLTDTQYF.

This clonotype was picked up a small number of times. This sequence joins TRBV7-9 and TRBJ2-7, with 12 positions matching TRBD1. Trimming at V came to 4 bases and at J to 4 bases, leaving 2 bases not matched to a gene. The germline V gene has CDR1 SEHNR and CDR2 FQNEAQ (reference sequence). The CDR3 has 14 residues. CDR3 in amino acids: CASSSGQGAYEQYF. CDR3 nucleotides: TGTGCCAGCAGCTCGGGACAGGGGGCGTACGAGCAGTACTTC.

This clonotype was found many times. V gene TRBV7-9 combines with J gene TRBJ2-7; D gene unclear. This CDR3 region has 12 residues. V lost 2 bases, J lost 3 bases, and 5 bases lay in between. The germline CDR1 and CDR2 sequences are SEHNR and FQNEAQ (reference sequence). The CDR3 DNA follows: TGTGCCAGCAGCTTAACCGGCTACGAGCAGTACTTC. Protein: CASSLTGYEQYF.

This clonotype was seen ten or more times. The chain is built from TRBV10-3 and TRBJ2-6, with D possibly being TRBD1 (6 bases). V was pared by 4 bases and J by 2 bases, with 9 bases between. The length of the CDR3 is 15 residues. Germline lookup yields CDR1 ENHRY and CDR2 SYGVKD. The CDR3 DNA sequence: TGTGCCATCAGTGTGAACAGGGCTGGGGCCAACGTCCTGACTTTC. As protein: CAISVNRAGANVLTF.

In this sample, this clonotype turned up many times. The V and J genes are TRBV29-1 and TRBJ2-7; a weak D match, TRBD1 (5 bases). CDR1 SQVTM and CDR2 ANQGSEA come from the germline V gene. The V end lost 7 bases, the J end lost 2 bases, and 9 bases lay between the germline ends. This CDR3 has 11 amino acids. This CDR3 is CSGRAAYEQYF. Here the CDR3 DNA reads TGCAGCGGCAGGGCGGCCTACGAGCAGTACTTC.

The V call is TRBV4-2, the J call TRBJ2-4; D gene ambiguous. CDR1 is LGHNA, CDR2 YNFKEQ, per germline. The CDR3 length is 14 residues. V was pared by 0 bases and J by 10 bases, with 13 bases between. This CDR3 is CASSQDPVAPIQYF. The CDR3 nucleotides are TGTGCCAGCAGCCAAGATCCGGTGGCGCCTATTCAGTACTTC.

This clonotype has at least ten counts. V usage is TRBV9 and J usage is TRBJ2-1, with TRBD2 matching 8 bases. This CDR3 spans 15 amino acids. V trimming: 4 bases; J trimming: 8 bases; junction bases outside the gene matches: 11. Germline V gives CDR1 SGDLS, CDR2 YYNGEE. The CDR3 nucleotides are TGTGCCAGCAGCCCAAGGCCGGGAGGGCGTGATGAGCAGTTCTTC. This translates into CASSPRPGGRDEQFF.

This clonotype was detected a few times. This chain joins TRBV28 and TRBJ2-1, with D unclear. V lost 5 bases, J lost 4 bases, and 15 bases lay in between. Germline values: CDR1 MDHEN, CDR2 SYDVKM. The CDR3 totals 15 residues. CDR3 coding DNA: TGTGCCAGCAGTCCAACCTCTACCCTATACAATGAGCAGTTCTTC. Translating gives CASSPTSTLYNEQFF.

There are many counts of this clonotype. In DNA form, the CDR3 reads TGTGCCAGCAGTGAAGCACAGGGGGCCACCTACGAGCAGTACTTC. Translated: CASSEAQGATYEQYF. J is TRBJ2-7 and V is TRBV25-1, with 9 bases matching TRBD1. Per germline, CDR1 MGHDK and CDR2 SYGVNS. With V trimmed by 2 bases and J by 2 bases, 4 bases remained unmatched. The CDR3 totals 15 residues.

The chain joins TRBV29-1 to TRBJ1-2; D unresolved. Trimming stripped 3 bases from V and 8 bases from J, with 1 base between. This CDR3 contains 8 residues. The germline CDR1 and CDR2 sequences are SQVTM and ANQGSEA. The CDR3 nucleotides are TGCAGCGTTGAGGGCTACACCTTC. This sequence encodes CSVEGYTF.

This clonotype was observed many times. The chain joins TRBV29-1 to TRBJ2-5; D remains unclear. Germline V CDR1 and CDR2: SQVTM, ANQGSEA. V lost 6 bases to trimming and J lost 2 bases, with 16 bases between them. There are 14 residues in the CDR3. CDR3 nucleotide sequence: TGCAGCGTGGCCCTGGTACTTGAACAAGAGACCCAGTACTTC. Protein sequence: CSVALVLEQETQYF.

This clonotype came up many times. The rearrangement joins TRBV20-1 to TRBJ1-2; 8 bases are a match to TRBD1. The V gene's germline CDR1 is DFQATT and CDR2 SNEGSKA (reference sequence). This CDR3 is 18 amino acids long. V lost 2 bases and J lost 4; bases outside the gene matches: 18. CDR3 bases: TGCAGTGCTAGACCTAACTTTAGGGGGACAGGAAGAACCTATGGCTACACCTTC. It codes for CSARPNFRGTGRTYGYTF.

The sample holds many counts of this clonotype. V is TRBV27 and J is TRBJ2-7; TRBD2 aligns across 8 bases. Germline CDR1 reads MNHEY; CDR2 reads SMNVEV (reference sequence). This CDR3 contains 18 residues. With 6 bases clipped from V and 4 bases from J, the junction kept 20 bases outside the gene matches. The DNA for the CDR3 is TGTGCCAGCAGCCCCACCGCACTGCGGGAGGAAATAACGTACGAGCAGTACTTC. Translating gives CASSPTALREEITYEQYF.

Here the CDR3 reads CASSPQSTGELFF. CDR3 coding DNA: TGTGCCAGCTCACCACAAAGTACCGGGGAGCTGTTTTTT. The chain joins TRBV18 to TRBJ2-2; D not certain. The V gene lost 1 base and the J gene lost 5 bases, with 5 bases spanning the gap. The CDR3 sequence is 13 residues long. CDR1 is KGHSH and CDR2 is LQKENI in the germline V gene.

As concerns this clonotype: A much larger clone lies one base from this, so it may be a read error. This CDR3 is missing its conserved last phenylalanine or tryptophan, likely due to a read error. The rearrangement uses TRBV20-1 and TRBJ2-1; D gene unclear. Germline V gene data show CDR1 as DFQATT and CDR2 as SNEGSKA (reference sequence). This CDR3 comprises 16 residues. The ends were cut back, 4 bases at V and 4 bases at J, with 20 bases in the middle. The CDR3 sequence is CSAKRAGPMGYNEQFL. DNA for the CDR3: TGCAGTGCTAAAAGGGCAGGACCTATGGGGTACAATGAGCAGTTCTTA.

The chain is built from TRBV28 and TRBJ2-1; TRBD2 agrees at 11 bases. The germline V gene has CDR1 MDHEN and CDR2 SYDVKM. The ends lost 5 bases at V and 9 bases at J; junction bases unmatched: 9. The CDR3 covers 15 residues. The CDR3 nucleotides read TGTGCCAGCAGTACTCGGACTAGCGGGTCCGGTGAGCAGTTCTTC. This encodes CASSTRTSGSGEQFF.

This clonotype was recorded many times. V usage is TRBV7-2 and J usage is TRBJ2-7; D might be TRBD1 or TRBD2, each matching 5 bases. Germline CDR1 and CDR2: SGHTA and FQGNSA. The V gene lost 4 bases and the J gene lost 4 bases, with 17 bases spanning the gap. CDR3 length equals 15 residues. DNA for the CDR3: TGTGCCAGCAGCTCAGCTCCGGGGCTTAATTACGAGCAGTACTTC. It translates to CASSSAPGLNYEQYF.

This clonotype was counted many times. The chain is built from TRBV28 and TRBJ1-5, with TRBD1 identical over 10 bases. CDR1 is MDHEN and CDR2 is SYDVKM in the germline V gene. The CDR3 length is 15 residues. V was pared by 6 bases and J by 5 bases, with 7 bases of the junction left unmatched. The CDR3: CASSPRQGAHQPQHF. The CDR3 coding sequence is TGTGCCAGCAGCCCTCGACAGGGGGCACATCAGCCCCAGCATTTT.